Listed below are T cell receptor beta chains from one sample, sequenced in a study of blood T cell repertoires in COVID-19. Sequencing was performed with immunoSEQ multiplex PCR; in TCRdb, only in-frame clones are kept and a portion is missing. The table records about 480,000 clones, approximately 88% of them present only once. Sequences were obtained from peripheral blood. Receptors originate from a woman aged 45 to 65 with COVID-19, enrolled during active disease. Both conserved end residues are part of each CDR3. D genes are given only for firm matches. Clone size is given for some rows only: seen once, a few or many times, or a class if the clone is expanded.

clone size,D gene,J gene,V gene,CDR3 protein,CDR3 DNA
.,.,TRBJ1-6,TRBV11-2,CASSPPLPPGHF,TGTGCCAGCAGCCCTCCACTGCCACCCGGGCACTTT
.,.,TRBJ1-6,TRBV3-1/TRBV3-2,CASSRVGGSPLHF,TGTGCCAGCAGCCGTGTCGGAGGTTCACCCCTCCACTTT
.,.,TRBJ1-4,TRBV29-1,CSVRGVGANEKLFF,TGCAGCGTTCGTGGAGTTGGAGCTAATGAAAAACTGTTTTTT
few,.,TRBJ2-7,TRBV2,CASSDNEQYF,TGTGCCAGCAGTGATAACGAGCAGTACTTC
.,TRBD2,TRBJ2-1,TRBV5-1,CASSALAGGLLSHNEQFF,TGCGCCAGCAGCGCCCTAGCGGGGGGTCTCCTTTCGCACAATGAGCAGTTCTTC
.,.,TRBJ2-7,TRBV21-1,CASPLSSASSYEQYF,TGTGCCAGCCCCCTCTCGTCTGCGTCCTCCTACGAGCAGTACTTC
once,.,TRBJ2-4,TRBV27,CASFLLCPKNIQYF,TGTGCCAGCTTCCTACTCTGCCCAAAAAACATTCAGTACTTC
.,.,TRBJ2-7,TRBV6-6,CASSPPMGLEQYF,TGTGCCAGCAGCCCCCCCATGGGGCTCGAGCAGTACTTC
.,.,TRBJ1-4,TRBV7-2,CASTGEPATNEKLFF,TGTGCCAGTACTGGGGAGCCAGCAACTAATGAAAAACTGTTTTTT
.,.,TRBJ1-1,TRBV4-1,CASSQGRVLARNTEAFF,TGCGCCAGCAGCCAAGGGAGGGTATTGGCCCGGAACACTGAAGCTTTCTTT
few,.,TRBJ2-7,TRBV6-2/TRBV6-3,CASSLQIGTYEQYF,TGTGCCAGCAGTTTACAGATCGGAACCTACGAGCAGTACTTC
.,TRBD1,TRBJ1-5,TRBV11-2,CASSLDDRESNQPQHF,TGTGCCAGCAGCTTAGATGACAGGGAGAGCAATCAGCCCCAGCATTTT
.,.,TRBJ2-1,TRBV6-2/TRBV6-3,CASSVLGGGEQFF,TGTGCCAGCAGTGTGTTGGGGGGGGGCGAGCAGTTCTTC
.,TRBD2,TRBJ2-1,TRBV5-6,CASSTSGGPDEQFF,TGTGCCAGCAGTACTAGCGGGGGGCCCGATGAGCAGTTCTTC
few,.,TRBJ1-2,TRBV5-1,CASRLEGDGYGYTF,TGCGCCAGCAGACTTGAGGGGGATGGGTATGGCTACACCTTC
.,.,TRBJ1-1,TRBV6-2/TRBV6-3,CASSYSAQGMHLRTEAFF,TGTGCCAGCAGTTACTCCGCACAGGGTATGCATTTGAGAACTGAAGCTTTCTTT
.,.,TRBJ2-6,TRBV7-9,CASSPLQGTGANVLTF,TGTGCCAGCAGCCCATTACAGGGAACTGGGGCCAACGTCCTGACTTTC
.,TRBD1,TRBJ2-4,TRBV18,CASSPTGGAAIQYF,TGTGCCAGCTCACCAACAGGGGGAGCGGCCATTCAGTACTTC
.,TRBD2,TRBJ2-1,TRBV7-9,CASSLEGSGASYNEQFF,TGTGCCAGCAGCTTAGAGGGTAGCGGGGCTTCCTACAATGAGCAGTTCTTC
once,.,TRBJ1-6,TRBV10-3,CAISESATGSNSPLHF,TGTGCCATCAGTGAGTCCGCGACAGGATCAAATTCACCCCTCCACTTT
few,.,TRBJ2-1,TRBV24-1,CATSALGGSYNEQFF,TGTGCCACCAGTGCCCTAGGGGGTTCCTACAATGAGCAGTTCTTC
.,.,TRBJ2-1,TRBV10-3,CAISELAPIHNEQFF,TGTGCCATCAGTGAACTAGCCCCCATACACAATGAGCAGTTCTTC
.,TRBD2,TRBJ2-6,TRBV7-2,CASSLDPGGRSGANVLTF,TGTGCCAGCAGCTTAGATCCGGGGGGAAGAAGTGGGGCCAACGTCCTGACTTTC
.,TRBD1,TRBJ2-1,TRBV19,CASTSDVGDRVPGSYNEQFF,TGTGCCTCCACCTCGGATGTAGGGGACAGGGTCCCTGGCTCCTACAATGAGCAGTTCTTC
once,.,TRBJ1-3,TRBV5-6,CASSRVSSGNTIYF,TGTGCCAGCAGCCGTGTTAGCTCTGGAAACACCATATATTTT
.,.,TRBJ1-2,TRBV3-1/TRBV3-2,CASSPSPGVYGYTF,TGTGCCAGCAGCCCCTCTCCGGGAGTCTATGGCTACACCTTC
.,TRBD2,TRBJ2-3,TRBV28,CASSFLSGGNLDTQYF,TGTGCCAGCAGTTTCTTAAGCGGGGGGAATTTAGATACGCAGTATTTT
.,.,TRBJ1-1,TRBV7-9,CASSFAGSITEAFF,TGTGCCAGCAGCTTCGCAGGGTCGATCACTGAAGCTTTCTTT
once,TRBD1,TRBJ2-5,TRBV30,CAWSNHRGQDTQYF,TGTGCCTGGAGTAACCACAGGGGTCAAGATACCCAGTACTTC
.,.,TRBJ2-2,TRBV6-2/TRBV6-3,CASSYPLPMEQAGELFF,TGTGCCAGCAGTTACCCTCTCCCGATGGAGCAAGCCGGGGAGCTGTTTTTT
.,.,TRBJ1-2,TRBV30,CAWSLGARGLSDYTF,TGTGCCTGGAGTCTAGGAGCGAGGGGACTAAGTGACTACACCTTC
.,TRBD1,TRBJ2-2,TRBV5-5,CASSLGQGTTGELFF,TGTGCCAGCAGCCTGGGACAGGGTACGACCGGGGAGCTGTTTTTT
.,.,TRBJ2-7,TRBV6-1,CASSDGTPLGEQYF,TGTGCCAGCAGTGACGGGACACCCCTAGGTGAGCAGTACTTC
.,TRBD1,TRBJ1-1,TRBV3-1/TRBV3-2,CASSRAPTGVIAEAFF,TGTGCCAGCAGCCGCGCACCGACAGGGGTGATTGCTGAAGCTTTCTTT
.,TRBD1,TRBJ2-7,TRBV12-3/TRBV12-4,CASRQGSSYEQYF,TGTGCCAGCAGACAGGGGTCGAGCTACGAGCAGTACTTC
.,.,TRBJ2-3,TRBV19,CATSLGLTDTQYF,TGTGCCACATCCCTGGGGCTCACAGATACGCAGTATTTT
.,.,TRBJ2-7,TRBV19,CASSPRGSPITDEQYF,TGTGCCAGTAGTCCGCGCGGGTCCCCTATAACCGACGAGCAGTACTTC
.,TRBD2,TRBJ2-5,TRBV5-4,CASSLAGGEGETQYF,TGTGCCAGCAGCTTGGCCGGGGGGGAGGGCGAGACCCAGTACTTC
.,.,TRBJ2-7,TRBV9,CASSVAIQAEQYF,TGTGCCAGCAGCGTAGCTATTCAGGCCGAGCAGTACTTC
.,TRBD1,TRBJ1-4,TRBV7-9,CASSLGQGATNEKLFF,TGTGCCAGCAGCTTAGGACAGGGGGCAACTAATGAAAAACTGTTTTTT
few,.,TRBJ2-7,TRBV10-3,CAISETEEQYF,TGTGCCATCAGTGAGACGGAGGAGCAGTACTTC
.,TRBD1,TRBJ1-2,TRBV6-5,CASSYSLQGANGYTF,TGTGCCAGCAGTTACTCTCTACAGGGGGCGAATGGCTACACCTTC
.,.,TRBJ2-7,TRBV13,CASSRRDLYYEQYF,TGTGCCAGCAGCAGGAGGGACCTTTACTACGAGCAGTACTTC
.,TRBD2,TRBJ2-1,TRBV5-1,CASSLVGLAGVDEQFF,TGCGCCAGCAGCTTGGTGGGCCTAGCGGGGGTCGATGAGCAGTTCTTC
few,.,TRBJ1-2,TRBV5-8,CASSPLNHGYTF,TGTGCCAGCAGCCCACTAAATCATGGCTACACCTTC
.,TRBD1,TRBJ2-1,TRBV12-3/TRBV12-4,CASSSQGGGEQFF,TGTGCCAGCAGTTCCCAAGGGGGCGGTGAGCAGTTCTTC
.,.,TRBJ2-3,TRBV14,CASSQLSSTDTQYF,TGTGCCAGCAGCCAACTCTCTAGCACAGATACGCAGTATTTT
.,.,TRBJ1-3,TRBV15,CATSFSRSSGNTIYF,TGTGCCACCAGCTTTTCCAGGTCCTCTGGAAACACCATATATTTT
.,TRBD2,TRBJ2-1,TRBV7-2,CASSRIAGEQFF,TGTGCCAGCAGCCGAATAGCGGGAGAGCAGTTCTTC